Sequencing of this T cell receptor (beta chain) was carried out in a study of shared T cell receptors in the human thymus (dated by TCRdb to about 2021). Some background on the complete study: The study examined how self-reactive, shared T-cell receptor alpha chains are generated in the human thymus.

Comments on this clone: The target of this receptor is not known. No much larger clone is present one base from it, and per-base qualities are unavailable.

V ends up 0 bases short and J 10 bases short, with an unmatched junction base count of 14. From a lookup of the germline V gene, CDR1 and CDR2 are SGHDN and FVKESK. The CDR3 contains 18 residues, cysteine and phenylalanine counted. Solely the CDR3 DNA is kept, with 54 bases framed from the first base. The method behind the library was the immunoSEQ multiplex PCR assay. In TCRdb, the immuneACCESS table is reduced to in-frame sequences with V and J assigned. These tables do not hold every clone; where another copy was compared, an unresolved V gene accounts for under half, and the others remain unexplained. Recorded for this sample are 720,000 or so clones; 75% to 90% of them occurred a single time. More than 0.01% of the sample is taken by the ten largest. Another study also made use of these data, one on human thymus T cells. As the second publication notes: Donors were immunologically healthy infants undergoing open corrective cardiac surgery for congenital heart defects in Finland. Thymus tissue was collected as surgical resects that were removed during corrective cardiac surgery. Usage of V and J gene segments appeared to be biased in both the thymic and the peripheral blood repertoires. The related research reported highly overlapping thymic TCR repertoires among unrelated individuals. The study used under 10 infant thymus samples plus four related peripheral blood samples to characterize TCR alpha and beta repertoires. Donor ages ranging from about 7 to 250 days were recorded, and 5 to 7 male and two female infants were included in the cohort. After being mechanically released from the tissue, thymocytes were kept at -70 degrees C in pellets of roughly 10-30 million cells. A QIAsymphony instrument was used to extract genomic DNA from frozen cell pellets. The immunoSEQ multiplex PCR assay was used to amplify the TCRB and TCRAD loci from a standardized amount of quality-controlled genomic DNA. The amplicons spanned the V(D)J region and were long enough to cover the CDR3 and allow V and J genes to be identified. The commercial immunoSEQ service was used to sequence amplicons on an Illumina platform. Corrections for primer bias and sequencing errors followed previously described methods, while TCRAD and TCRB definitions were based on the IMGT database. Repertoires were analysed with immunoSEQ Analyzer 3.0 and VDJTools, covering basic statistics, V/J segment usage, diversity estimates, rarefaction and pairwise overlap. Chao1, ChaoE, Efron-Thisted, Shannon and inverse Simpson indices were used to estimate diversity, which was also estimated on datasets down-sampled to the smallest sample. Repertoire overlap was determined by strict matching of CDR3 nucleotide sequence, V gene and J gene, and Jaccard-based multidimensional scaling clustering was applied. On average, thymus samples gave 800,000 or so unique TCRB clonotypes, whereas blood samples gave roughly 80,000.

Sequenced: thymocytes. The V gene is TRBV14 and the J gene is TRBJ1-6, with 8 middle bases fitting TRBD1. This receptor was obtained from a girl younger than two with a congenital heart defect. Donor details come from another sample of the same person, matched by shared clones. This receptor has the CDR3 CASSQEGGKGQGDSPLHF. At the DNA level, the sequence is TGTGCCAGCAGCCAAGAAGGGGGGAAAGGACAGGGTGACTCACCCCTCCACTTT.